This T cell receptor (beta chain) was captured in a study of T cell repertoires in aging, cancer and after chemotherapy. Amplification of TCR beta used genomic DNA extracted from peripheral blood. About this clonotype itself: Its antigen is unidentified.

Rearranged V-D-J TRB sequences were amplified with a mixed TRB-A/B primer pool. TCRdb reprocessed the multiplex PCR reads with MiXCR, giving one entry per CDR3 protein. The table lists over 3,000 distinct CDR3 sequences, roughly 42% of them singletons. Trimming took off 4 bases at V and 11 bases at J, with 23 bases between the two ends. The CDR3 sequence is 16 residues long. Per germline, CDR1 MRHNA and CDR2 SNTAGT. Findings and caveats of the study: Loss of evenness, beyond lost richness, contributed to age-related TCR diversity decline in cancer patients.

The material sequenced was blood. The source is a human donor with a solid tumor. The genes are TRBV6-4 and TRBJ1-4; D gene unclear. CDR3 sequence reads: CASSADGQLSGRKLFF. The CDR3 DNA reads TGTGCCAGCAGTGCGGACGGCCAGCTCAGTGGGAGGAAACTGTTTTTT.